The sequence of this T cell receptor (beta chain) was determined in a study of cytomegalovirus exposure and HLA in healthy donors. Study findings and constraints: An analysis that was carried out later associated 15,000 to 20,000 TCR beta sequences with HLA alleles at 0.05 false discovery rate. Cytomegalovirus association was assigned to approximately 160 TCR beta chains.

The table lists this clone with a few counts. What it binds is unknown. A multiplex PCR was run with 60 Vbeta primers and 13 Jbeta primers. Only in-frame clones appear in the TCRdb table, and some are missing; sequencing was by immunoSEQ multiplex PCR. The repertoire holds about 86,000 clones, with nearly 80% as singletons. Germline V gene sequence: CDR1 LNHDA, CDR2 SQIVND (reference sequence). J was trimmed by 3 bases and V by 4 bases; bases with no gene match: 2. This CDR3 comprises 14 residues. Specimen: PBMCs. This TCR came from a female donor in good health and CMV-seronegative. The rearrangement links TRBV19 to TRBJ1-5, with 8 nucleotides matching TRBD1. In DNA form, the CDR3 reads TGTGCCAGTAGTAAGACAGGGGACAATCAGCCCCAGCATTTT. This gives the protein CASSKTGDNQPQHF.